The rows below give T cell receptor beta chains drawn from one sample of a study of CD8 T cells in Susac syndrome. Each CDR3 protein is one row after TCRdb ran MiXCR on the immunoSEQ multiplex PCR reads. Here the sample spans about 400,000 distinct CDR3 sequences, 75% to 90% being singletons. Sequenced sample: CD8+ T cells from PBMCs. These receptors were obtained from a human donor with multiple sclerosis. Both conserved end residues are part of each CDR3. The size field is filled for only some rows; it gives once, few, many or a size class.

v_call	clone_size	j_call	cdr3_aa
TRBV3-1	NA	TRBJ1-5	CASSQDLGISSNQPQHF
TRBV28	NA	TRBJ1-2	CASSVPGQGAYLNYGYTF
TRBV5-1	few	TRBJ2-1	CASSLVGTGNDEQFF
TRBV3-1	NA	TRBJ1-2	CASSQFRDRTEVNYGYTF
TRBV2	NA	TRBJ1-5	CASSGTGISNQPQHF
TRBV27	NA	TRBJ2-5	CASSLYREATQYF
TRBV12-3/TRBV12-4	NA	TRBJ2-5	CASSLAGGNFGTQYF
TRBV4-1	NA	TRBJ2-7	CASSQLPGGTYEQYF
TRBV7-8	NA	TRBJ2-2	CASSLYGIDAGELFF
TRBV12-3/TRBV12-4	NA	TRBJ2-1	CASSLSRVDEQFF
TRBV4-1	NA	TRBJ1-4	CASSQVRRDFEKLFF
TRBV12-3/TRBV12-4	NA	TRBJ1-2	CASSLGQKNYGYTF
TRBV19	NA	TRBJ2-7	CASSKRSPGTSGRPFYYEQYF
TRBV14	NA	TRBJ2-3	CASSQESGGTVEDTQYF
TRBV27	NA	TRBJ2-7	CASGLAYEQYF
TRBV7-2	NA	TRBJ2-1	CASSLGGLDYNEQFF
TRBV27	NA	TRBJ2-7	CASSLFSGYEQYF
TRBV6-5	NA	TRBJ2-5	CASSYLSGRSTKQETQYF
TRBV15	NA	TRBJ1-1	CATTKGTVDTEAFF
TRBV7-9	few	TRBJ2-7	CASSGGTAGEQYF
TRBV2	few	TRBJ2-3	CASSPTGPSTDTQYF
TRBV30	NA	TRBJ2-5	CAWEGSGETQYF
TRBV12-3/TRBV12-4	once	TRBJ1-2	CASRTEQGSFAGYTF
TRBV5-1	NA	TRBJ2-5	CASSQKAWDRGSQETQYF
TRBV3-1	NA	TRBJ2-3	CASSRTTEGSTDTQYF
TRBV11-2	few	TRBJ2-7	CASSRQGYVREQYF
TRBV4-1	NA	TRBJ1-4	CASSRIPGGTNEKLFF